One sample yielded the 8 T cell receptor beta chains listed below, sequenced in a study of CD8 T cells in ankylosing spondylitis. Each CDR3 protein gets one entry after TCRdb re-called the 5' RACE reads with MiXCR. Found here are 250,000 to 400,000 distinct CDR3 sequences, more than 9% of them singletons; the top ten hold roughly a tenth. Specimen: blood, either unsorted or a sorted T cell fraction (not recorded which). Receptors were obtained from a female donor with ankylosing spondylitis or in good health (not recorded which).

The gene calls are TRBV3-1 and TRBJ2-1, with 10 nucleotides matching TRBD2. CDR1 and CDR2 from the germline V gene are LGHDT and YNNKEL (reference sequence). V lost 1 base to trimming and J lost 4 bases; unmatched junction nucleotides: 4. The CDR3 spans 16 residues. CDR3 nucleotide sequence: TGTGCCAGCAGCCAAGCTCTAGCGGGGGCTTACAATGAGCAGTTCTTC. Its protein product is CASSQALAGAYNEQFF.

This clonotype was counted many times. The chain uses TRBV5-1 and TRBJ2-1; 9 bases match TRBD2. CDR3 length equals 14 residues. CDR1 and CDR2 from the germline V gene are SGHRS and YFSETQ. V trimming: 4 bases; J trimming: 6 bases; junction bases outside the gene matches: 5. The CDR3 nucleotides are TGCGCCAGCAGCGCGGGACTAGCTCCCAATGAGCAGTTCTTC. Protein: CASSAGLAPNEQFF. The full variable domain, completed using reference TRBV5-1 and TRBJ2-1, is KAGVTQTPRYLIKTRGQQVTLSCSPISGHRSVSWYQQTPGQGLQFLFEYFSETQRNKGNFPGRFSGRQFSNSRSEMNVSTLELGDSALYLCASSAGLAPNEQFFGPGTRLTVL.

This clonotype came up many times. This rearrangement joins TRBV6-1 to TRBJ1-5, with unresolved D. This CDR3 has 14 residues. V was pared by 6 bases and J by 4 bases, with 13 bases between. Germline CDR1 reads MNHNS; CDR2 reads SASEGT. The CDR3 DNA reads as TGTGCCAGCAGGGTTCAGCCGGCGAATCAGCCCCAGCATTTT. This translates into CASRVQPANQPQHF.

This clonotype was counted ten times or more. The chain recombines TRBV5-5 with TRBJ1-6, with 7 bases matching TRBD1. The germline gives CDR1 SGHKS, CDR2 YYEKEE (reference sequence). The CDR3 covers 18 residues. Trimming at V came to 4 bases and at J to 10 bases, leaving 20 bases not matched to a gene. CDR3 nucleotide sequence: TGTGCCAGCAGCCGCCTAGCTGCTGACAGGGTAGTCCAATCACCCCTCCACTTT. Protein: CASSRLAADRVVQSPLHF.

This clonotype was seen many times. The chain combines TRBV5-1 with TRBJ1-2, with 9 bases identical to TRBD1. CDR3 length: 16 residues. CDR1 SGHRS and CDR2 YFSETQ come from the germline V gene. Losses at the gene ends were 0 bases for V and 2 bases for J; bases not matched to a gene: 5. DNA of the CDR3: TGCGCCAGCAGCTTGGGGACAGGGGCGCCCAACTATGGCTACACCTTC. Translated: CASSLGTGAPNYGYTF.

The chain couples TRBV10-2 to TRBJ1-5; D perhaps matches TRBD1 (6 bases). CDR3 length equals 15 residues. Trimming removed 1 base at V and 4 bases at J, with 11 bases between. Germline V CDR1 and CDR2: WSHSY, SAAADI. CDR3 nucleotide sequence: TGCGCCAGCAGTGAGTTGGGGGGACAAAATCAGCCCCAGCATTTT. The encoded protein is CASSELGGQNQPQHF.

The CDR3 reads CASRLLDTQYF. The CDR3 coding sequence is TGTGCCAGCAGACTACTAGATACGCAGTATTTT. This chain links TRBV2 with TRBJ2-3; no clear D gene. Germline loops: CDR1 SNHLY, CDR2 FYNNEI. Trimming cost V 6 bases and J 5 bases, with 6 bases left between them. The CDR3 loop spans 11 amino acids.

This clonotype was counted at least ten times. The rearrangement uses TRBV20-1 and TRBJ2-3, with 9 bases identical to TRBD2. This CDR3 is 14 amino acids long. The junction had 5 bases not matched to a gene; V was cut back by 3 bases and J by 4 bases. Germline V gene lookup returns CDR1 DFQATT and CDR2 SNEGSKA (reference sequence). The CDR3 coding sequence is TGCAGTGCTAGCAAAGCGGGAGGTTCAGATACGCAGTATTTT. It encodes CSASKAGGSDTQYF.